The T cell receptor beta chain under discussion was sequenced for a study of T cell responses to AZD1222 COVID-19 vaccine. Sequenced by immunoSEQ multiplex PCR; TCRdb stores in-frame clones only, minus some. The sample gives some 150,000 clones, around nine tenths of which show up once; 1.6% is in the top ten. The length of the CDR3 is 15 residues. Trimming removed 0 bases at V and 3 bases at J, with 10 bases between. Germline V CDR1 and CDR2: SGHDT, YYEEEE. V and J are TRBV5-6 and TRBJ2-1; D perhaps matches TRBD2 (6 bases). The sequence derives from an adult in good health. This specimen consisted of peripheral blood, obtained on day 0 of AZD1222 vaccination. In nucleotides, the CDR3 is TGTGCCAGCAGCTTGGCGTCTAGCGTCTACAATGAGCAGTTCTTC. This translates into CASSLASSVYNEQFF. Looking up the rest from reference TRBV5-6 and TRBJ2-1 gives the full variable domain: DAGVTQSPTHLIKTRGQQVTLRCSPKSGHDTVSWYQQALGQGPQFIFQYYEEEERQRGNFPDRFSGHQFPNYSSELNVNALLLGDSALYLCASSLASSVYNEQFFGPGTRLTVL.